One TCR beta chain is described in this entry. Its antigen is undetermined. This sample is part of a study of shared clonotypes between healthy human individuals. Study-wide results and limits: Naive CD4 clonotypes overlapped across a handful of donors at 4.5% to 5.5%. Clonotypes shared by all four sorted-subset donors had higher generation probabilities than non-shared clonotypes.

Investigators divided CD4+ cells into CD45RA+ naive and CD45RA-negative memory subsets. Repertoires were generated with immunoSEQ multiplex PCR, while TCRdb's copy carries only in-frame clones and drops some. The sample lists 950,000 to 1,200,000 clones; 60% to 85% were seen once. Germline CDR1 reads MNHEY; CDR2 reads SMNVEV (reference sequence). CDR3 length equals 15 residues. Trimming removed 3 bases from V and 2 bases from J, with 13 bases in between. Sequencing was carried out using memory CD4+ T cells from PBMCs. Subset meaning: CD45RA-negative fraction. This chain joins TRBV27 and TRBJ1-1; possibly TRBD1 for D (6 bases). The receptor's source is a man in his late teens or twenties in good health. Some clones in this sample may be carry-over from other donors' samples. CDR3 protein: CASSFSGGGNTEAFF. For the CDR3, the DNA is TGTGCCAGCAGTTTTTCGGGCGGGGGCAACACTGAAGCTTTCTTT.